These 32 T cell receptor beta chains came from one sample sequenced in a study of T cell repertoires in cytomegalovirus infection. Via MiXCR, TCRdb re-called the reads, giving one row per CDR3 protein. Among roughly 180,000 distinct CDR3 sequences listed, roughly a fifth were seen once. No antigen has been assigned to these receptors. The sequences come from CD8+ T cells from cultured PBMCs, collected from culture after CMV antigen stimulation. These receptors were obtained from a human donor in good health (CMV status not recorded). Some clones in this sample may be carry-over from other donors' samples.

The gene calls are TRBV7-2 and TRBJ2-3; 11 nucleotides agree with TRBD2. Per germline, CDR1 SGHTA and CDR2 FQGNSA. The CDR3 covers 16 residues. V shed 5 bases and J 3 bases; nucleotides not matched to a gene: 7. This chain's CDR3 is CASSPLTSGATDTQYF. The CDR3 DNA follows: TGTGCCAGCAGCCCGTTGACTAGCGGGGCTACAGATACGCAGTATTTT.

The gene calls are TRBV6-5 and TRBJ2-3; D is unresolved. Germline V gene lookup returns CDR1 MNHEY and CDR2 SVGAGI. This CDR3 contains 13 residues. V was trimmed by 2 bases and J by 0 bases, leaving 3 bases between them. The CDR3 loop reads CASSYGSTDTQYF. CDR3 coding DNA: TGTGCCAGCAGTTACGGCAGCACAGATACGCAGTATTTT.

The V call is TRBV11-1, the J call TRBJ2-1; 10 bases are a match to TRBD1. V lost 5 bases and J lost 0; bases outside the gene matches: 7. Germline CDR1 reads SGHAT; CDR2 reads FQDESV (reference sequence). The CDR3 consists of 17 residues. The CDR3 protein is CASSVTGGKSSYNEQFF. The CDR3, as DNA: TGTGCCAGCAGCGTGACAGGGGGCAAGAGCTCCTACAATGAGCAGTTCTTC.

The chain employs TRBV12-3 or TRBV12-4 and TRBJ1-2, with D tentatively TRBD1 (6 bases). The CDR3 extends over 11 amino acids. Between the trimmed V and J ends, which lost 4 bases and 10 bases, there was a span of 10 bases. The CDR3 reads CASSSGQVYTF. Here the CDR3 DNA reads TGTGCCAGCAGTTCGGGACAAGTCTACACCTTC.

This chain connects TRBV11-3 to TRBJ1-6; D call uncertain. The CDR3 is made up of 14 amino acids. V was clipped by 5 bases and J by 7 bases, with 12 bases between them. CDR1 and CDR2 (germline): SGHNT, YENEEA. The CDR3 reads CASSLRRVNSPLHF. CDR3 nucleotide sequence: TGTGCCAGCAGCCTCCGGAGAGTGAATTCACCCCTCCACTTT.

Comments on this clonotype: One end of the junction is discordant with germline, which a read error may explain. This chain connects TRBV7-9 to TRBJ2-4; D is uncertain. The CDR3 spans 11 residues. Germline values: CDR1 SEHNR, CDR2 FQNEAQ (reference sequence). The CDR3 sequence: CASSSVTQMDF. The CDR3 DNA is TGTGCCAGCAGCTCGGTCACTCAGATGGACTTC.

The chain has TRBV6-1 and TRBJ1-2; TRBD1 matches at 7 bases. CDR1 is MNHNS, CDR2 SASEGT, per germline. The CDR3 loop spans 13 amino acids. V was pared by 6 bases and J by 6 bases, with 7 bases of the junction left unmatched. CDR3 nucleotides: TGTGCCAGCAGACCTAGGGGGCTTGATGGCTACACCTTC. Residues: CASRPRGLDGYTF.

With regard to this clonotype: Germline is not matched at one junction end, which may reflect a read error. CDR3 amino acids: CASSLEDNEQFF. In DNA form, the CDR3 reads TGTGCCAGCAGCCTCGAGGACAACGAGCAGTTCTTC. The rearrangement uses TRBV7-9 and TRBJ2-1, with D perhaps TRBD1 (5 bases). The germline V gene has CDR1 SEHNR and CDR2 FQNEAQ (reference sequence). CDR3 length: 12 residues.

The rearrangement links TRBV7-6 to TRBJ2-2; 11 nucleotides line up with TRBD2. V gave up 1 base and J gave up 4 bases; unmatched junction bases: 2. The CDR3 is 16 amino acids. Germline values: CDR1 SGHVS, CDR2 FNYEAQ. The CDR3 bases are TGTGCCAGCAGCTTAGAACTAGCGGGGGTCACCGGGGAGCTGTTTTTT. Translating it yields CASSLELAGVTGELFF. The full variable domain, with the rest looked up from reference TRBV7-6 and TRBJ2-2, is GAGVSQSPRYKVTKRGQDVALRCDPISGHVSLYWYRQALGQGPEFLTYFNYEAQQDKSGLPNDRFSAERPEGSISTLTIQRTEQRDSAMYRCASSLELAGVTGELFFGEGSRLTVL.

J is TRBJ2-6 and V is TRBV7-6; no clear D. The CDR3 totals 17 residues. Germline values: CDR1 SGHVS, CDR2 FNYEAQ. The ends were cut back, 2 bases at V and 3 bases at J, with 14 bases in the middle. The CDR3 DNA is TGTGCCAGCAGCTTAAGGTCCGGTGTAGGTGGGGCCAACGTCCTGACTTTC. Its protein is CASSLRSGVGGANVLTF.

This clonotype came up a few times. J is TRBJ1-4 and V is TRBV6-7; no reliable D call. TRBV6-7 is placed among ORFs of uncertain function. V dropped 7 bases and J dropped 4 bases, with 19 bases sitting between them. The CDR3 loop spans 16 amino acids. CDR3: CASTFLPQVVNEKLFF. DNA for the CDR3: TGTGCCAGCACCTTCCTTCCGCAGGTGGTTAATGAAAAACTGTTTTTT.

The J gene is TRBJ2-7, the V gene TRBV7-9, with 8 positions matching TRBD1. V trimming: 4 bases; J trimming: 4 bases; junction bases outside the gene matches: 3. CDR3 size: 13 residues. Per the germline V gene, CDR1 is SEHNR and CDR2 is FQNEAQ (reference sequence). The CDR3 nucleotides are TGTGCCAGCAGCTGGCGACAGGGGTACGAGCAGTACTTC. Translating it yields CASSWRQGYEQYF.

The chain uses TRBV5-6 and TRBJ2-1; no clear D. Germline loops: CDR1 SGHDT, CDR2 YYEEEE. The V end was cut by 3 bases, the J end by 9 bases, with 10 bases between. This CDR3 is 12 amino acids long. The CDR3 DNA reads TGTGCCAGCAGCTCCCAGGTCAGTGAGCAGTTCTTC. Translating it yields CASSSQVSEQFF.

V usage is TRBV6-5 and J usage is TRBJ1-1; D not resolved. The V gene lost 3 bases and the J gene lost 4 bases, with 9 bases spanning the gap. Germline CDR1 and CDR2: MNHEY and SVGAGI. The CDR3 is made up of 13 amino acids. This CDR3 is CASSYGSATEAFF. CDR3 DNA: TGTGCCAGCAGTTATGGGTCGGCCACTGAAGCTTTCTTT.

This chain connects TRBV6-1 to TRBJ1-1; D may be TRBD1 (5 bases). V was clipped by 7 bases and J by 2 bases, with 14 bases between them. The CDR3 contains 14 residues. The germline CDR1 and CDR2 sequences are MNHNS and SASEGT. CDR3 DNA: TGTGCCAGCACTATTGGGGCAGCAAACACTGAAGCTTTCTTT. It specifies CASTIGAANTEAFF.

This sequence joins TRBV2 and TRBJ1-5; TRBD1 agrees at 9 bases. V lost 1 base to trimming and J lost 6 bases; unmatched junction nucleotides: 4. This CDR3 region has 15 residues. Looked up from germline, CDR1 is SNHLY and CDR2 is FYNNEI. The chain's CDR3 is CASSEDRGLSQPQHF. CDR3 coding DNA: TGTGCCAGCAGTGAAGACAGGGGGCTGAGTCAGCCCCAGCATTTT.

This chain connects TRBV7-2 to TRBJ1-1; D is ambiguous. The CDR3 length is 14 residues. Between the trimmed V and J ends, which lost 4 bases and 0 bases, there was a span of 9 bases. Germline V gene sequence: CDR1 SGHTA, CDR2 FQGNSA. In DNA form, the CDR3 reads TGTGCCAGCAGCTCACTTAACTTGAACACTGAAGCTTTCTTT. It codes for CASSSLNLNTEAFF.

The V call is TRBV7-8, the J call TRBJ2-3, with 8 bases aligning to TRBD2. Per the germline V gene, CDR1 is SGHVS and CDR2 is FQNEAQ. This CDR3 comprises 15 residues. After removal of 1 base from V and 3 bases from J, the junction contained 3 bases not matched to a gene. CDR3 loop: CASSLGSGGTDTQYF. The CDR3 bases are TGTGCCAGCAGCTTAGGCAGCGGGGGAACAGATACGCAGTATTTT.

This clonotype has a handful of counts. V is TRBV12-3 or TRBV12-4 and J is TRBJ2-3, with D perhaps TRBD1 (6 bases). With 10 bases removed from V and 2 bases from J, the gap between germline ends came to 10 bases. This CDR3 comprises 12 residues. The CDR3 region has the DNA TGTGCCACCACAGGGTCCACAGATACGCAGTATTTT. The encoded protein is CATTGSTDTQYF.

This clonotype was counted a few times. The chain carries TRBV5-6 and TRBJ1-5, with D possibly TRBD1 on 5 matching bases. The CDR3 is 15 residues long. The ends were cut back, 4 bases at V and 7 bases at J, with 18 bases in the middle. Germline V lookup: CDR1 SGHDT, CDR2 YYEEEE. The CDR3 DNA is TGTGCCAGCAGCCTGGGGGGAGGGATTGGACAGCCCCAGCATTTT. Encoded protein: CASSLGGGIGQPQHF.

This clonotype appeared many times. The chain is built from TRBV27 and TRBJ1-1, with 12 positions matching TRBD1. The CDR3 sequence is 13 residues long. CDR1 MNHEY and CDR2 SMNVEV come from the germline V gene (reference sequence). The V segment lost 8 bases and the J segment 8 bases; nucleotides outside the gene matches: 6. The CDR3 DNA reads TGTGCCAGCGGGACAGGGGGCCTTTTAGAAGCTTTCTTT. It encodes CASGTGGLLEAFF.

This rearrangement joins TRBV7-2 to TRBJ1-2; D possibly corresponds to TRBD1 (5 bases). Trimming left V 1 base short and J 3 bases short, with 12 bases between. CDR1 and CDR2 (germline): SGHTA, FQGNSA. This CDR3 spans 15 amino acids. The CDR3 DNA reads as TGTGCCAGCAGCTTAGTAGGCCCGGGGGACTATGGCTACACCTTC. The encoded protein is CASSLVGPGDYGYTF.

This clonotype was observed a few times. The chain links TRBV9 to TRBJ1-5, with D perhaps matching TRBD1 (6 bases). The CDR3 sequence is 14 residues long. Trimming left V 0 bases short and J 7 bases short, with 11 bases between. Germline lookup yields CDR1 SGDLS and CDR2 YYNGEE. The CDR3 DNA is TGTGCCAGCAGCGTAGAGGGGGGCGGCCAGCCCCAGCATTTT. Residues: CASSVEGGGQPQHF.

A few counts support this clonotype. The chain has TRBV6-6 and TRBJ2-7; 7 bases fit TRBD1. The CDR3 runs 20 residues. Germline V gene sequence: CDR1 MNHNY, CDR2 SVGAGI (reference sequence). V lost 6 bases, J lost 0 bases, and 23 bases stayed unmatched. The CDR3 reads CASSDLLNNYGTDYSYEQYF. The CDR3 DNA follows: TGTGCCAGCAGCGATCTTCTAAATAACTACGGGACAGACTACTCCTACGAGCAGTACTTC.

This clonotype has a handful of counts. The CDR3 is CASSLHPGGAHSFYNEQFF. CDR3 in DNA: TGTGCCAGCAGCTTACATCCGGGAGGAGCCCATTCTTTCTACAATGAGCAGTTCTTC. This chain joins TRBV7-6 and TRBJ2-1; TRBD2 matches 7 bases. V shed 2 bases, J shed 3 bases, and the junction held 16 bases outside the gene matches. Germline V gene data show CDR1 as SGHVS and CDR2 as FNYEAQ. The CDR3 has 19 amino acids.

The chain employs TRBV12-3 or TRBV12-4 and TRBJ1-6; 8 nucleotides line up with TRBD1. Trimming took 9 bases from V and 4 from J; bases not matched to a gene: 5. The CDR3 is made up of 14 amino acids. This chain's CDR3 is CASRTGTYNSPLHF. CDR3 sequence (DNA): TGTGCCAGTCGGACAGGGACGTATAATTCACCCCTCCACTTT.

This clonotype turned up a few times. This chain uses TRBV9 with TRBJ2-1, with D perhaps matching TRBD1 or TRBD2 (5 bases each). The germline V gene encodes CDR1 SGDLS and CDR2 YYNGEE. Trimming shortened V by 0 bases and J by 8 bases, and 6 bases separated the two germline ends. CDR3 length: 12 residues. CDR3 residues: CASSVAGHEQFF. The CDR3 coding sequence is TGTGCCAGCAGCGTAGCGGGACATGAGCAGTTCTTC. Together with reference TRBV9 and TRBJ2-1, the CDR3 gives the full variable domain: DSGVTQTPKHLITATGQRVTLRCSPRSGDLSVYWYQQSLDQGLQFLIQYYNGEERAKGNILERFSAQQFPDLHSELNLSSLELGDSALYFCASSVAGHEQFFGPGTRLTVL.

V usage is TRBV6-2 or TRBV6-3 and J usage is TRBJ2-3, with D possibly matching TRBD2 (5 bases). From germline, CDR1 is MNHEY and CDR2 SVGEGT. CDR3 size: 13 residues. The CDR3 reads CARSYGITDTQYF. The CDR3 bases are TGTGCACGCAGTTACGGGATCACAGATACGCAGTATTTT.

This clonotype was counted between two and nine times. The chain is built from TRBV7-2 and TRBJ1-1, with 9 positions matching TRBD1. The J segment lost 0 bases and the V segment lost 1 base, leaving 9 bases of the junction unmatched. Germline CDR1 and CDR2: SGHTA and FQGNSA. This CDR3 contains 18 residues. CDR3: CASSLVTGGFRMNTEAFF. CDR3 sequence (DNA): TGTGCCAGCAGCTTAGTGACAGGGGGTTTTAGGATGAACACTGAAGCTTTCTTT.

This clonotype has a handful of counts. This rearrangement joins TRBV7-9 to TRBJ1-5; D is unclear. V gave up 4 bases and J gave up 5 bases, with 6 bases separating them. The CDR3 is 12 residues long. The germline CDR1 and CDR2 sequences are SEHNR and FQNEAQ (reference sequence). The CDR3 DNA is TGTGCCAGCAGCTCCTGGGATCAGCCCCAGCATTTT. This encodes CASSSWDQPQHF.

To note about this clonotype: At one of its ends the junction is not consistent with the germline gene, which may arise from a read error. The V gene is TRBV4-1, the J gene TRBJ2-7; D unclear. Germline lookup yields CDR1 MGHRA and CDR2 YSYEKL. The CDR3 extends over 12 amino acids. The CDR3 here is CASSQDPSEQYF. DNA of the CDR3: TGTGCCAGCAGCCAAGATCCGTCCGAGCAGTACTTC.

This chain connects TRBV6-2 or TRBV6-3 to TRBJ2-7, with TRBD1 matching 8 bases. Germline V lookup: CDR1 MNHEY, CDR2 SVGEGT. CDR3 size: 15 residues. Trimming took 0 bases from V and 6 from J; bases not matched to a gene: 7. Here the CDR3 DNA reads TGTGCCAGCAGTTACTCAAGGACAGGGTTGGGCGAGCAGTACTTC. It is translated as CASSYSRTGLGEQYF.